These 2 T cell receptor beta chains came from one sample sequenced in a study of long-term antiretroviral therapy in people with HIV. Run at survey level, the immunoSEQ assay was version v3.0. Libraries were prepared by immunoSEQ multiplex PCR; TCRdb keeps only in-frame clonotypes and omits some of them. The data show over 40,000 clones, 90% to 95% seen once. Sequenced here: unsorted PBMCs, sampled 3.7 years after starting antiretroviral therapy. The source is a woman in her forties or fifties with HIV.

This rearrangement joins TRBV6-4 to TRBJ2-3, with D perhaps matching TRBD1 or TRBD2 (5 bases each). The length of the CDR3 is 14 residues. The germline CDR1 and CDR2 sequences are MRHNA and SNTAGT. Trimming left V 3 bases short and J 1 base short, with 8 bases between. The CDR3 DNA follows: TGTGCCAGCAGTGAAACGGGGCGCACAGATACGCAGTATTTT. Translation gives CASSETGRTDTQYF.

This sequence joins TRBV5-1 and TRBJ2-7, with a tentative D call TRBD1 (6 bases). This CDR3 is built from 15 residues. V lost 0 bases to trimming and J lost 2 bases, with 12 bases between them. From germline, CDR1 is SGHRS and CDR2 YFSETQ. CDR3 DNA sequence: TGCGCCAGCAGCTTGGCCGGGACATCTCCCTACGAGCAGTACTTC. Translated: CASSLAGTSPYEQYF.